This T cell receptor (beta chain) was found in a study of PD-1 blockade in classical Hodgkin lymphoma. Method: immunoSEQ multiplex PCR; TCRdb's copy keeps in-frame clones and lacks some. The data show more than 15,000 clones, about two thirds seen once. All patients experienced relapse after autologous stem cell transplantation, and brentuximab vedotin exposure was variable. Complete response, partial response or progressive disease constituted the best responses recorded. Points on this clone: Its antigen is still unknown.

Study findings and constraints: Why the repertoires differ is still unclear, perhaps disease activity or prior therapy. CD4+ TCR diversity, unlike CD8+, rose significantly by C4D1.

The sample was peripheral blood mononuclear cells (PBMCs), taken before the second cycle of nivolumab. The sequence was obtained from a human donor with classical Hodgkin lymphoma.

In DNA, the CDR3 is TGCGCCAGCAGCCAATACCCAGCCGGGAATGGCAATCAGCCCCAGCATTTT. Translated, it gives CASSQYPAGNGNQPQHF. This chain joins TRBV4-1 and TRBJ1-5; D gene uncertain. CDR3 length: 17 residues. Per germline, CDR1 MGHRA and CDR2 YSYEKL. V lost 2 bases to trimming and J lost 2 bases, with 16 bases between them.